These 5 T cell receptor beta chains originate from one sample sequenced in a study of CXCR3-negative and CXCR3-positive naive CD8 T cells. Notes on the study in general: TRB CDR3s were more hydrophobic in CXCR3-positive than in CXCR3-negative naive cells.

Libraries were UMI-labeled 5' RACE TRB cDNA. TCRdb re-called the 5' RACE reads; one entry per CDR3 protein, DNA not given. The sample has several thousand distinct CDR3 sequences. No antigens are known for them. Material: naive CXCR3+ CD8+ T cells from blood. Described subset: CD45RO-CCR7+CD27+CD95- naive CD8+ T cells expressing CXCR3 (TNR3+). Source of these receptors: a human donor in good health. Some clones in this sample may be carry-over from other donors' samples.

Considering frequency, this clonotype is medium-sized (0.01 to 0.1%). This rearrangement joins TRBV20-1 to TRBJ1-1; with no DNA, the TCRdb D assignment of TRBD1 cannot be verified. The CDR3 has 16 residues. CDR1 is DFQATT and CDR2 is SNEGSKA in the germline V gene (reference sequence). The CDR3 region is CSARGFPQGPNTEAFF.

The V gene is TRBV29-1, the J gene TRBJ2-7; the D call from TCRdb, TRBD1, cannot be confirmed without DNA. Germline assignment: CDR1 SQVTM and CDR2 ANQGSEA. The CDR3 consists of 15 residues. CDR3 sequence: CSVGQKIGGRDEQYF.

The chain recombines TRBV7-2 with TRBJ2-7. In germline, CDR1 is SGHTA, CDR2 FQGNSA. This CDR3 is 12 amino acids long. CDR3 loop: CASSLYSYEQYF.

According to its frequency, this clonotype is medium-sized. This rearrangement joins TRBV19 to TRBJ2-1; the TCRdb D gene call, TRBD1, has no DNA to confirm it. CDR3 length equals 14 residues. Germline V lookup: CDR1 LNHDA, CDR2 SQIVND (reference sequence). This chain's CDR3 is CASSPTGTYNEQFF.

The rearrangement joins TRBV6-5 to TRBJ1-1; TCRdb selects TRBD1, and the lack of DNA leaves this call unchecked. The CDR3 is 13 residues long. Per germline, CDR1 MNHEY and CDR2 SVGAGI. CDR3 protein: CASSYGGNTEAFF.